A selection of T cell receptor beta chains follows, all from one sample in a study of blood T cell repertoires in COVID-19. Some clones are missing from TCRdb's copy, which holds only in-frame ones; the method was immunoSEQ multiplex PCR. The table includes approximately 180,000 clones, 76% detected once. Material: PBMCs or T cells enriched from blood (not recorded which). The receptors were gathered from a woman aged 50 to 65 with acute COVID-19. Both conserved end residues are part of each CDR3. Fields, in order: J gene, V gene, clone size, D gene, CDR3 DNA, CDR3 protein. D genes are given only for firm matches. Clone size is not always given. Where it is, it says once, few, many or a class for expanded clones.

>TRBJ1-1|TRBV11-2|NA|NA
TGTGCCAGCAGCAACCGGGCAGGGCGAGCTTTCTTT
CASSNRAGRAFF
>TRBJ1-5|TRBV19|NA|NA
TGTGCCAGTAGTATAGGGGGAACAGGCGGCCAGCCCCAGCATTTT
CASSIGGTGGQPQHF
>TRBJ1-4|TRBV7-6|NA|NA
TGTGCCAGCAGTCGCGGGGGCACTAATGAAAAACTGTTTTTT
CASSRGGTNEKLFF
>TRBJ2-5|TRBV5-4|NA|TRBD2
TGTGCCAGCAGCTTGGAGCTAGCGGGGGCACAAGAGACCCAGTACTTC
CASSLELAGAQETQYF
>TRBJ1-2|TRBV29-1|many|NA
TGCAGCGTCGAGGGGGAGGGTAACTATGGCTACACCTTC
CSVEGEGNYGYTF
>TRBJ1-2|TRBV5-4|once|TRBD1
TGTGCCAGCAGCTCGGACAGGGGGAAAAGCTATGGCTACACCTTC
CASSSDRGKSYGYTF
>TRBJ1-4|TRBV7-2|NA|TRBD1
TGTGCCAGCAGCTTCCGACAGGGAACAACTAATGAAAAACTGTTTTTT
CASSFRQGTTNEKLFF
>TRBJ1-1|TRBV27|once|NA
TGTGCCAGCATTGGGCGGAACACTGAAGCTTTCTTT
CASIGRNTEAFF
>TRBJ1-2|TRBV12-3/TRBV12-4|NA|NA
TGTGCCAGCCGCTTTGGCCCGAACTATGGCTACACCTTC
CASRFGPNYGYTF
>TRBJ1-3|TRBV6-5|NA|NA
TGTGCCAGCTACGAGGGTTTTGGAAACACCATATATTTT
CASYEGFGNTIYF
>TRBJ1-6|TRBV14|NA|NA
TGTGCCAGCAGCCAAGATTGGCAGGGGCGTTCACCCCTCCACTTT
CASSQDWQGRSPLHF
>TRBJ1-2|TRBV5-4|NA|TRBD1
TGTGCCAGCAGCCTCCGCTGGACAGGCGGCTACACCTTC
CASSLRWTGGYTF
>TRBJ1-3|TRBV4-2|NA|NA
TGTGCCAGCAGCCAAGACAGGGGACGCGAAAACACCATATATTTT
CASSQDRGRENTIYF
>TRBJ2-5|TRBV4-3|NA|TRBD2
TGCGCCAGCAGCCAAGAAGTCCCTGGGACTAGCGGGGGGGCCGGCGAGACCCAGTACTTC
CASSQEVPGTSGGAGETQYF
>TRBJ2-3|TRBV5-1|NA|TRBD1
TGCGCCAGCAGACCCGGGACAGTGAGGGACACAGATACGCAGTATTTT
CASRPGTVRDTDTQYF
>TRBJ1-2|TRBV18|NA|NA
TGTGCCAGCTCACCACCGGAAGGGGCCATCTATGGCTACACCTTC
CASSPPEGAIYGYTF
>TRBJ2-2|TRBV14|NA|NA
TGTGCCAGCAGCCTCCCCGGGAACACCGGGGAGCTGTTTTTT
CASSLPGNTGELFF
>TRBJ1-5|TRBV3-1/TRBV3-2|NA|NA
TGTGCCAGCAGCCAAGGGACAGCGTATAGCAATCAGCCCCAGCATTTT
CASSQGTAYSNQPQHF